This T cell receptor (beta chain) was captured in a study of cytomegalovirus exposure and HLA in healthy donors. This clone was recorded a few times. PCR amplification relied on 60 Vbeta primers (plus 13 Jbeta primers). Sequenced by immunoSEQ multiplex PCR; TCRdb stores in-frame clones only, minus some. Here the sample spans some 130,000 clones, 80% being singletons. This clonotype was sampled from a man under 40 in good health and CMV-seronegative. Sequenced material: PBMCs.

The CDR3 loop is CASSIRQGGGTGELFF. CDR3 bases: TGTGCCAGCAGCATCAGACAGGGTGGAGGCACCGGGGAGCTGTTTTTT. This chain uses TRBV7-6 with TRBJ2-2; 7 bases match TRBD1. The V segment lost 5 bases and the J segment 4 bases; nucleotides outside the gene matches: 10. Per the germline V gene, CDR1 is SGHVS and CDR2 is FNYEAQ. CDR3 length: 16 residues.